Here is one T cell receptor beta chain with its context. Its target is not known. The data stem from a study of graft-versus-host responses after intestinal transplantation. Turning to the study itself: Recipients were all induced with anti-thymocyte globulin, then given tacrolimus and steroids for about three years. General study points: Ileal or blood samples showed some GvH clones first, and such clones were also found in recipient marrow.

Sequenced by immunoSEQ multiplex PCR; TCRdb stores in-frame clones only, minus some. The sample carries about 81,000 clones, about 89% recorded once. Sequencing was performed on unstimulated CD4+ T cells sorted from spleen or lymph node cells, taken before intestinal transplant. This sequence was found in a human donor who received an intestinal transplant.

The CDR3 nucleotides read TGTGCCAGCAGCGCCAACTCTGGAAACACCATATATTTT. Protein sequence: CASSANSGNTIYF. The chain couples TRBV9 to TRBJ1-3; D is uncertain. Germline values: CDR1 SGDLS, CDR2 YYNGEE. The ends were cut back, 3 bases at V and 0 bases at J, with 4 bases in the middle. The CDR3 loop spans 13 amino acids.